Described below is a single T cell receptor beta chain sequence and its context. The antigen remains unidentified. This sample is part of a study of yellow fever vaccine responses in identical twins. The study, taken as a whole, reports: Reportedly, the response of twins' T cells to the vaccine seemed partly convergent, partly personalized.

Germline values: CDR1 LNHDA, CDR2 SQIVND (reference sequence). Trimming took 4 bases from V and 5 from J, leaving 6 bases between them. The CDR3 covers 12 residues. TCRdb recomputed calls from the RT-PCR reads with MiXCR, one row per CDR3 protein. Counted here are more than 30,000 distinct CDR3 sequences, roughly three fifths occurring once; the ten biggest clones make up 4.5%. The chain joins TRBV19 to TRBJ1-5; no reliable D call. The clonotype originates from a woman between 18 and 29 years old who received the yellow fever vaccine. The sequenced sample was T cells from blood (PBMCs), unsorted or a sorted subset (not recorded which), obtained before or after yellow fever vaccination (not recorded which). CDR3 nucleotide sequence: TGTGCCAGTAGTAAATGGGATCAGCCCCAGCATTTT. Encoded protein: CASSKWDQPQHF.